The 7 T cell receptor beta chains presented below share a single source sample, sequenced in a study of shared clonotypes between healthy human individuals. Sequencing used immunoSEQ multiplex PCR; TCRdb keeps in-frame clones, though not all of them. The profile shows fewer than 850,000 clones, 90% of them singletons. Sequencing used memory CD8+ T cells from PBMCs. Subset here: CD45RO+ cells pooled with CCR7-negative TemRA cells. These receptors all come from a man aged 18 to 35 in good health. Some clones in this sample may be carry-over from other donors' samples.

The V gene is TRBV4-3, the J gene TRBJ2-1; the D is unclear. The V gene lost 0 bases and the J gene lost 4 bases, with 19 bases spanning the gap. This CDR3 has 18 amino acids. Germline CDR1 and CDR2: LGHNA and YSLEER. This chain's CDR3 is CASSQERHRQRSYNEQFF. The CDR3 coding sequence is TGCGCCAGCAGCCAAGAACGGCACAGACAACGATCTTACAATGAGCAGTTCTTC.

This clone was observed a handful of times. The CDR3 bases are TGTGCCACCACCGAAAGGGACACCCTCTACGAGCAGTACTTC. Protein sequence: CATTERDTLYEQYF. The chain has TRBV15 and TRBJ2-7; tentatively, D is TRBD1 (6 bases). The CDR3 is 14 amino acids. V was shortened by 7 bases and J by 3 bases, with 16 bases between the two germline ends. Germline V lookup: CDR1 LNHNV, CDR2 YYDKDF (reference sequence).

The J gene is TRBJ2-2, the V gene TRBV6-6; the D gene is possibly TRBD1 (5 bases). The CDR3 totals 14 residues. Germline CDR1 and CDR2: MNHNY and SVGAGI (reference sequence). The V end was cut by 3 bases, the J end by 6 bases, with 11 bases between. DNA of the CDR3: TGTGCCAGCAGTTATGGGGCCCCATCCGGGGAGCTGTTTTTT. Translated, it gives CASSYGAPSGELFF.

The V and J genes are TRBV7-9 and TRBJ2-6, with D perhaps assigned TRBD1 or TRBD2 (5 bases each). Germline lookup yields CDR1 SEHNR and CDR2 FQNEAQ (reference sequence). The CDR3 extends over 16 amino acids. Trimming stripped 0 bases from V and 2 bases from J, with 8 bases between. The CDR3 loop is CASSLARGAGANVLTF. CDR3 in DNA: TGTGCCAGCAGCTTAGCGAGAGGGGCTGGGGCCAACGTCCTGACTTTC.

The chain links TRBV27 to TRBJ1-5, with D possibly being TRBD1 (5 bases). Between the trimmed V and J ends, which lost 5 bases and 5 bases, there was a span of 16 bases. Germline CDR1 MNHEY, CDR2 SMNVEV (reference sequence). The CDR3 has 15 residues. The CDR3 DNA reads TGTGCCAGCAGTCCCATTGGGGCAGCTTATCAGCCCCAGCATTTT. Translating it yields CASSPIGAAYQPQHF.

The chain has TRBV6-6 and TRBJ2-2; D might be TRBD2 (6 bases). The V end lost 10 bases, the J end lost 6 bases, and 9 bases lay between the germline ends. The germline V gene encodes CDR1 MNHNY and CDR2 SVGAGI (reference sequence). The CDR3 covers 11 residues. The CDR3 DNA sequence: TGTGCCACAAGGGAGGCCGGGGAGCTGTTTTTT. It is translated as CATREAGELFF.

CDR3 protein: CASIRVGPVQSANTGELFF. The CDR3 DNA reads as TGTGCCAGCATCAGGGTCGGGCCTGTCCAATCCGCGAACACCGGGGAGCTGTTTTTT. This chain uses TRBV28 with TRBJ2-2; TRBD1 might be the D (5 bases). The CDR3 is 19 residues long. The germline V gene has CDR1 MDHEN and CDR2 SYDVKM. V lost 7 bases to trimming and J lost 0 bases, with 24 bases between them.